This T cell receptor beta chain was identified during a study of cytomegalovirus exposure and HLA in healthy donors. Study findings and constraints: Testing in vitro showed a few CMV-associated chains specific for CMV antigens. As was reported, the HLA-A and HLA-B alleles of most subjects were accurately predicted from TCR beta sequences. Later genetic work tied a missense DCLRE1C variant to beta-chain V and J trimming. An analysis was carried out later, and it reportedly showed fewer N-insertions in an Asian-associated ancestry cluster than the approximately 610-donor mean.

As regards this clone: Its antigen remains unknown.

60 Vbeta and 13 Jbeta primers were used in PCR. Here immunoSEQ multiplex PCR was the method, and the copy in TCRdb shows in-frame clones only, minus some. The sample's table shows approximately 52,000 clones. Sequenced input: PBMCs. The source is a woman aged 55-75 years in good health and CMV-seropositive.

The CDR3 DNA reads as TGTGCCAGCAGCGACCAAAGACAGGGCTTCAACACCGGGGAGCTGTTTTTT. Residues: CASSDQRQGFNTGELFF. The chain recombines TRBV9 with TRBJ2-2; TRBD1 matches at 7 bases. The J segment lost 2 bases and the V segment lost 3 bases, leaving 10 bases of the junction unmatched. Germline V gene lookup returns CDR1 SGDLS and CDR2 YYNGEE. The CDR3 sequence is 17 residues long.